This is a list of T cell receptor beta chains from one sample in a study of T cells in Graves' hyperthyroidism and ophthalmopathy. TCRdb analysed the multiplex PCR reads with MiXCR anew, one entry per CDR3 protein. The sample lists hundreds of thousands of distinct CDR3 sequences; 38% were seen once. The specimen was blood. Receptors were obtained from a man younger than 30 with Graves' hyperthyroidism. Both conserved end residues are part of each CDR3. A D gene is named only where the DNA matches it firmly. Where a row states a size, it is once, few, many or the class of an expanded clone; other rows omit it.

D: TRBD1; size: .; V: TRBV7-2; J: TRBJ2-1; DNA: TGTGCCAGCAGCTTCGGGACAGGGCGCTACAATGAGCAGTTCTTC; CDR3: CASSFGTGRYNEQFF
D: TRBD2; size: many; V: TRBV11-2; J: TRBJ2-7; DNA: TGTGCCAGCAGCTTCTCAAGCGGGGACTACGAGCAGTACTTC; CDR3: CASSFSSGDYEQYF
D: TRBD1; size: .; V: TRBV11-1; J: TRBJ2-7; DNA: TGTGCCAGCAGCGCCTGGGACAGGGGGAACGAGCAGTACTTC; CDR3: CASSAWDRGNEQYF
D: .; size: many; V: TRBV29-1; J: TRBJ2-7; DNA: TGCAGCGTTAAGCTCGGGGAGCAGTACTTC; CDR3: CSVKLGEQYF
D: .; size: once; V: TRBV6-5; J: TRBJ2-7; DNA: TGTGCCAGCAGTAACTTAGGGGGATTCTACGAGCAGTACTTC; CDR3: CASSNLGGFYEQYF
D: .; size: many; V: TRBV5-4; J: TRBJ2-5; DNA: TGTGCCAGCAGCTTAGAAGGCCGGGAGACCCAGTACTTC; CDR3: CASSLEGRETQYF
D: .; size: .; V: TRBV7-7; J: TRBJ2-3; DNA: TGTGCCAGCAGCCCCGGCCGGGACTCAAATATCAGTCTCGCTACGCAGTATTTT; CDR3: CASSPGRDSNISLATQYF
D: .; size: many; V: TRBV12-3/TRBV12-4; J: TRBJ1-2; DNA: TGTGCCAGCAGTGCCGAGCAACCTAGGGGCTACACCTTC; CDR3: CASSAEQPRGYTF
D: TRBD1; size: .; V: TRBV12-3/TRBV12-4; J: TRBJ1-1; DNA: TGTGCCAGCAGTTTAAATACAGGGGGCCGAACTGAAGCTTTCTTT; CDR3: CASSLNTGGRTEAFF
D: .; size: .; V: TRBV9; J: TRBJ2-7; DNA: TGTGCCAGCAGCGTAGAGGGGAACTTC; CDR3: CASSVEGNF